The rows below give T cell receptor beta chains drawn from one sample of a study of blood T cell repertoires in COVID-19. TCRdb keeps only in-frame clones here, not all; method: immunoSEQ multiplex PCR. The table lists some 170,000 clones, roughly 76% of them singletons, with 9.5% to 11% in the top ten. Sequenced material: peripheral blood. These receptor sequences come from a middle-aged woman with COVID-19, enrolled during active disease. Each CDR3 is given with its conserved first and last residue. The D gene is left open where the match is weak. Not every row has a clone size; where given, it reads once, few, many or a size class.

TRBV4-1	TRBD1	-	TRBJ2-6	TGCGCCAGCAGCCCAAACAGGGGATCCGGGGCCAACGTCCTGACTTTC	CASSPNRGSGANVLTF
TRBV6-5	-	-	TRBJ2-5	TGTGCCAGCAGTTACTCGAGCAGGAGGGAGACCCAGTACTTC	CASSYSSRRETQYF
TRBV11-2	-	-	TRBJ1-6	TGTGCCAGCAGTGTAGAGTATAATTCACCCCTCCACTTT	CASSVEYNSPLHF
TRBV7-3	-	-	TRBJ1-1	TGTGCCAGCAGCGCACAGGGGAACACTGAAGCTTTCTTT	CASSAQGNTEAFF
TRBV7-3	-	-	TRBJ2-5	TGTGCCAGCAGTAGGAGCTACCAAGAGACCCAGTACTTC	CASSRSYQETQYF
TRBV27	-	-	TRBJ2-3	TGTGCCAGCAGTTACCTCCAGGGTCCGGATACGCAGTATTTT	CASSYLQGPDTQYF
TRBV27	-	-	TRBJ1-6	TGTGCCAGCAGTTTAGGCCGAAGGACAAATTCACCCCTCCACTTT	CASSLGRRTNSPLHF
TRBV18	TRBD1	few	TRBJ2-2	TGTGCCAGCTCACCACCGAGGACAGGGGCCACCGGGGAGCTGTTTTTT	CASSPPRTGATGELFF
TRBV5-1	-	-	TRBJ2-5	TGCGCCAGCAGTCAGGGAGGGGGACGGGAGACCCAGTACTTC	CASSQGGGRETQYF
TRBV4-2	-	-	TRBJ1-1	TGTGCCAGCAGCCAAGGTATCCAAGCTTTCTTT	CASSQGIQAFF
TRBV6-1	TRBD1	-	TRBJ1-5	TGTGCCAGCAGTGCACATCCGCCTAGGGACAGAAGCAATCAGCCCCAGCATTTT	CASSAHPPRDRSNQPQHF
TRBV2	TRBD1	-	TRBJ1-2	TGTGCCAGCAGTGGGAGGGGACAGGGGAGTAACTATGGCTACACCTTC	CASSGRGQGSNYGYTF
TRBV7-2	-	-	TRBJ1-4	TGTGCCAGCAGAAAAATACTTGCAACTAATGAAAAACTGTTTTTT	CASRKILATNEKLFF
TRBV30	-	-	TRBJ1-1	TGTGCCTGGAGAGGGGCGGGGTGGGACACTGAAGCTTTCTTT	CAWRGAGWDTEAFF
TRBV7-2	-	few	TRBJ2-3	TGTGCCAGCAGCCAAAAAGCTGGGCTGGGTGATACGCAGTATTTT	CASSQKAGLGDTQYF
TRBV6-5	TRBD1	once	TRBJ1-2	TGTGCCAGCAGTAACGACAGGGGCGCAGGGGGCTACACCTTC	CASSNDRGAGGYTF
TRBV28	TRBD1	-	TRBJ1-1	TGTGCCAACCCACGACAGGGGGCGAGGGGCGTGAACACTGAAGCTTTCTTT	CANPRQGARGVNTEAFF
TRBV19	-	-	TRBJ1-1	TGTGCCAGTGCCCCTCTTAGTGCCACTGAAGCTTTCTTT	CASAPLSATEAFF
TRBV29-1	TRBD1	-	TRBJ1-1	TGCAGCGGTGAGGACAGGGGGCAAACTGAAGCTTTCTTT	CSGEDRGQTEAFF
TRBV3-1/TRBV3-2	-	-	TRBJ2-5	TGTGCCAGCAGCCTTGTTGGGGAGTACCAAGAGACCCAGTACTTC	CASSLVGEYQETQYF
TRBV24-1	TRBD2	-	TRBJ2-2	TGTGCCACCAGTGATTTCAGGTCTAGCGGAGCCCTCGCGAACACCGGGGAGCTGTTTTTT	CATSDFRSSGALANTGELFF
TRBV20-1	TRBD2	-	TRBJ2-1	TGCAGTGCGTCGACTAGCGACGCGCAGTTCTTC	CSASTSDAQFF
TRBV19	TRBD1	-	TRBJ2-6	TGTGCCAGTAGTTTACAGGGGGTAGGGGCCAACGTCCTGACTTTC	CASSLQGVGANVLTF
TRBV2	-	-	TRBJ2-3	TGTGCCAGCATAATCAACCCTAGGTTCGTGGATACGCAGTATTTT	CASIINPRFVDTQYF
TRBV5-1	-	-	TRBJ2-3	TGCGCCAGCAGGGGGGGGCTTGGCACAGATACGCAGTATTTT	CASRGGLGTDTQYF
TRBV30	-	-	TRBJ1-2	TGTGCCTGGAGTGTATTATTCTCCGGGGGCTACACCTTC	CAWSVLFSGGYTF
TRBV12-3/TRBV12-4	TRBD1	medium-sized	TRBJ1-1	TGTGCCAGCACCCCAGGGGGAACTGAAGCTTTCTTT	CASTPGGTEAFF
TRBV3-1/TRBV3-2	TRBD2	-	TRBJ2-2	TGTGCCAGCAGCCGGAGCGCGGGGGGGCGGGAGCTGTTTTTT	CASSRSAGGRELFF
TRBV5-1	TRBD1	-	TRBJ1-6	TGCGCCAGCAGCCCGTTGGGACAGGGAGTCGGTTCACCCCTCCACTTT	CASSPLGQGVGSPLHF
TRBV6-4	TRBD2	once	TRBJ2-1	TGTGCCAGCAGTGACGAGGAGCGGGGGGTCGTCAATGAGCAGTTCTTC	CASSDEERGVVNEQFF
TRBV29-1	-	-	TRBJ2-1	TGCAGCGCTGGGACTCCTATGGGTGAGCAGTTCTTC	CSAGTPMGEQFF
TRBV6-5	TRBD1	-	TRBJ1-4	TGTGCCAGCAGCAGCCGACAGGGCCTTAATGAAAAACTGTTTTTT	CASSSRQGLNEKLFF
TRBV9	-	-	TRBJ2-5	TGTGCCAGCAGCGGTTATTCGCAGGAGACCCAGTACTTC	CASSGYSQETQYF
TRBV30	-	-	TRBJ2-2	TGTGCCTGGAGTGTAGAGGTTTTCCGTTTGACCGGGGAGCTGTTTTTT	CAWSVEVFRLTGELFF
TRBV13	-	-	TRBJ2-1	TGTGCCAGCACCAGACCGGACAGTCCCAAGGGCAATGAGCAGTTCTTC	CASTRPDSPKGNEQFF
TRBV19	-	once	TRBJ2-1	TGTGCCAGTAGTCGCCGGTCTAGCTTCTCCTACAATGAGCAGTTCTTC	CASSRRSSFSYNEQFF
TRBV7-9	-	-	TRBJ1-2	TGTGCCAGCAGTTCTGGACAGTCTGGCTACACCTTC	CASSSGQSGYTF
TRBV27	TRBD2	-	TRBJ2-1	TGTGCCAGCCGGGAGAGAGGCGGGAGCGTTGGTTACAATGAGCAGTTCTTC	CASRERGGSVGYNEQFF
TRBV5-1	TRBD1	-	TRBJ2-5	TGCGCCAGCAGCTTACAGGGGGCGGGGAAGACCCAGTACTTC	CASSLQGAGKTQYF
TRBV5-1	-	-	TRBJ2-1	TGCGCCAGCAGCTTGTCAGATCGTGAGCAGTTCTTC	CASSLSDREQFF
TRBV7-9	TRBD2	-	TRBJ2-7	TGTGCCAGCAGCCTAGCGGGGGGCTACGAGCAGTACTTC	CASSLAGGYEQYF
TRBV9	-	-	TRBJ1-6	TGTGCCAGCAGCAGTACAGGGAGCTCCTATAATTCACCCCTCCACTTT	CASSSTGSSYNSPLHF
TRBV5-1	-	-	TRBJ2-3	TGCGCCAGCAGTGAATCGGGAGTAGATACGCAGTATTTT	CASSESGVDTQYF
TRBV6-1	-	-	TRBJ1-1	TGTGCCAGCAGTGAAGAGGGTAGGAGGGAGGGAACTGAAGCTTTCTTT	CASSEEGRREGTEAFF
TRBV28	-	-	TRBJ1-4	TGTGCCAGCATCCCAGGTTTGGGTTCAACTAATGAAAAACTGTTTTTT	CASIPGLGSTNEKLFF
TRBV3-1/TRBV3-2	-	-	TRBJ2-3	TGTGCCAGCACCTCATCCGGTGAGGATACGCAGTATTTT	CASTSSGEDTQYF
TRBV5-8	TRBD1	-	TRBJ1-4	TGTGCCAGCAGCTTGGCCGGGACAGGGGTTGAAAAACTGTTTTTT	CASSLAGTGVEKLFF
TRBV7-2	TRBD1	-	TRBJ2-2	TGTGCCAGCAGCTTAGTTCCGGGGGGACAGGGAAACACCGGGGAGCTGTTTTTT	CASSLVPGGQGNTGELFF
TRBV25-1	-	-	TRBJ1-2	TGTGCCAGCAGTTTGACATCCTATGGCTACACCTTC	CASSLTSYGYTF
TRBV6-6	TRBD1	-	TRBJ1-5	TGTGCCAGCAGTCGGAGAACACCGGGACAGGGGAGGTTTCAGCCCCAGCATTTT	CASSRRTPGQGRFQPQHF
TRBV28	TRBD2	-	TRBJ2-1	TGTGCCAGCGGAGGGGCGGGAGGGAGACACAATGAGCAGTTCTTC	CASGGAGGRHNEQFF
TRBV29-1	-	few	TRBJ1-2	TGCAGCGTTGATCCGTACACCTTC	CSVDPYTF
TRBV3-1/TRBV3-2	-	-	TRBJ2-2	TGTGCCAGCAGCCAAGTATATCCCGGGGAGCTGTTTTTT	CASSQVYPGELFF